The 17 T cell receptor beta chains listed next were all sequenced from one sample in a study of blood T cell repertoires in COVID-19. The data were produced by immunoSEQ multiplex PCR, yet TCRdb's version contains in-frame clones alone and is incomplete. The sample has approximately 250,000 clones, more than 70% seen once; the top ten hold about 1.2%. Sequencing was performed on PBMCs or T cells enriched from blood (not recorded which). These receptors were collected from a woman between 40 and 50 years old with acute COVID-19.

The rearrangement uses TRBV7-8 and TRBJ1-1, with TRBD1 identical over 9 bases. CDR3 length: 15 amino acids. With V trimmed by 3 bases and J by 4 bases, 6 bases remained unmatched. The germline gives CDR1 SGHVS, CDR2 FQNEAQ. In nucleotides, the CDR3 is TGTGCCAGCAGCTTGACAGGGGGGTTCCGCACTGAAGCTTTCTTT. It translates to CASSLTGGFRTEAFF.

This chain connects TRBV27 to TRBJ2-2; 11 bases match TRBD1. The length of the CDR3 is 18 residues. Trimming cost V 0 bases and J 2 bases; bases outside gene matches: 5. CDR1 is MNHEY, CDR2 SMNVEV, per germline (reference sequence). The CDR3 nucleotides are TGTGCCAGCAGTTTATCAAGGACAGGGGGCCTTAACACCGGGGAGCTGTTTTTT. Translation gives CASSLSRTGGLNTGELFF.

This chain uses TRBV5-1 with TRBJ1-2; D may be TRBD1 (6 bases). The germline gives CDR1 SGHRS, CDR2 YFSETQ. V lost 1 base and J lost 4, with 11 bases in between. The CDR3 contains 14 residues. CDR3 sequence reads: CASSLLGASYGYTF. The CDR3 region has the DNA TGCGCCAGCAGCTTGTTGGGGGCCTCCTATGGCTACACCTTC.

The J gene is TRBJ2-3, the V gene TRBV7-3; TRBD2 matches at 10 bases. The germline V gene encodes CDR1 SGHTA and CDR2 FQGTGA. The CDR3 spans 15 residues. The ends lost 5 bases at V and 6 bases at J; junction bases unmatched: 8. Here the CDR3 reads CASSPTSGITDTQYF. The CDR3 nucleotides are TGTGCCAGCAGCCCAACTAGCGGGATCACGGATACGCAGTATTTT.

This clone was counted a few times. The rearrangement joins TRBV3-1 (or the pseudogene TRBV3-2) to TRBJ2-7; 7 nucleotides match TRBD2. The germline CDR1 and CDR2 sequences are LGHDT and YNNKEL (reference sequence). CDR3 length: 14 amino acids. After removal of 1 base from V and 7 bases from J, the junction contained 7 bases not matched to a gene. The CDR3 reads CASSQGTSDSEQYV. CDR3 bases: TGTGCCAGCAGCCAAGGTACTAGCGACTCGGAGCAGTACGTC.

This clone was observed once. The chain uses TRBV5-1 and TRBJ1-2, with D tentatively TRBD1 (5 bases). Trimming removed 0 bases from V and 7 bases from J, with 10 bases in between. This CDR3 is built from 13 residues. In germline, CDR1 is SGHRS, CDR2 YFSETQ. The CDR3 DNA is TGCGCCAGCAGCTTGGGACAGACCGCTGGCTACACCTTC. Translating gives CASSLGQTAGYTF.

As for this clone: The junction departs from the called germline gene at one end, perhaps through a read error. The chain is built from TRBV7-7 and TRBJ2-2; 10 positions agree with TRBD2. The CDR3 is made up of 16 amino acids. Germline-derived CDR1 and CDR2 are SSHAT and FNYEAQ (reference sequence). For the CDR3, the DNA is TGTGCTAGCAGCTTAGAAGCGGGAGGGATCACCGGGGAGCTGTTTTTT. Translation: CASSLEAGGITGELFF.

Remarks on this clone: The same CDR3 arises from other DNA sequences in this sample as well. The chain combines TRBV27 with TRBJ1-1, with 8 bases aligning to TRBD1. V was pared by 5 bases and J by 1 base, with 3 bases of the junction left unmatched. Germline V CDR1 and CDR2: MNHEY, SMNVEV (reference sequence). This CDR3 spans 14 amino acids. DNA of the CDR3: TGTGCCAGCAGTCTCACAGGGGGGAACACTGAAGCTTTCTTT. The encoded protein is CASSLTGGNTEAFF.

CDR3 DNA: TGTGCCACCAGCAGAGACGTAGGGGCGCGCTATGGCTACACCTTC. Translation gives CATSRDVGARYGYTF. V usage is TRBV15 and J usage is TRBJ1-2; tentatively, D is TRBD1 (5 bases). Germline CDR1 LNHNV, CDR2 YYDKDF (reference sequence). Between the trimmed V and J ends, which lost 0 bases and 4 bases, there was a span of 12 bases. The CDR3 loop spans 15 amino acids.

The chain has TRBV7-8 and TRBJ1-1, with D possibly TRBD1 on 5 matching bases. The CDR3 spans 15 residues. V lost 3 bases and J 5 bases, leaving 16 bases between the germline ends. Germline V CDR1 and CDR2: SGHVS, FQNEAQ. The CDR3 region has the DNA TGTGCCAGCAGCTTGGTTCCTCAACGGGGGACTGAAGCTTTCTTT. Translating gives CASSLVPQRGTEAFF.

Comment on this clone: The same CDR3 also results from other DNA sequences found in this sample. The V gene is TRBV27, the J gene TRBJ1-2; 9 bases match TRBD1. The V gene's germline CDR1 is MNHEY and CDR2 SMNVEV (reference sequence). This CDR3 region has 12 residues. V shed 5 bases and J 7 bases; nucleotides not matched to a gene: 2. CDR3 coding DNA: TGTGCCAGCAGTACAGGGGGCCGTGGCTACACCTTC. The encoded protein is CASSTGGRGYTF.

The chain uses TRBV2 and TRBJ1-2; 9 positions agree with TRBD1. The trim removed 1 base at V and 8 bases at J, leaving 2 bases unmatched. CDR1 is SNHLY and CDR2 is FYNNEI in the germline V gene. The length of the CDR3 is 13 residues. The CDR3 sequence is CASSEETGGGYTF. The CDR3 DNA is TGTGCCAGCAGTGAAGAGACAGGGGGGGGCTACACCTTC.

This rearrangement joins TRBV7-8 to TRBJ1-1; D not certain. The germline gives CDR1 SGHVS, CDR2 FQNEAQ. CDR3 size: 15 residues. Trimming pared 2 bases from V and 3 bases from J, leaving 13 bases between. The CDR3 DNA reads as TGTGCCAGCAGCTTACTCCAAGCCGGGGACACTGAAGCTTTCTTT. Translated, it gives CASSLLQAGDTEAFF. The full variable domain, its missing parts supplied by reference TRBV7-8 and TRBJ1-1, is GAGVSQSPRYKVAKRGQDVALRCDPISGHVSLFWYQQALGQGPEFLTYFQNEAQLDKSGLPSDRFFAERPEGSVSTLKIQRTQQEDSAVYLCASSLLQAGDTEAFFGQGTRLTVV.

As DNA, the CDR3 is TGTGCCAGCAGCGCAACATGGGGCGCCTACGGCACAGATACGCAGTATTTT. Translation: CASSATWGAYGTDTQYF. The J gene is TRBJ2-3, the V gene TRBV9; D may be TRBD1 (5 bases). Germline CDR1 SGDLS, CDR2 YYNGEE. The V and J ends lost 3 bases and 1 base respectively, with 18 bases between them. This CDR3 region has 17 residues.

The rearrangement links TRBV2 to TRBJ2-7; 10 bases agree with TRBD2. V was clipped by 4 bases and J by 2 bases; unmatched bases: 5. The CDR3 sequence is 15 residues long. Germline CDR1 and CDR2: SNHLY and FYNNEI. Here the CDR3 DNA reads TGTGCCAGCAGTGTCGGACTAGCGGAACCCTACGAGCAGTACTTC. Amino acids: CASSVGLAEPYEQYF.

The chain links TRBV11-2 to TRBJ2-2, with a tentative D call TRBD1 (6 bases). The CDR3 loop spans 15 amino acids. V lost 5 bases and J lost 4, with 14 bases in between. Per the germline V gene, CDR1 is SGHAT and CDR2 is FQNNGV. The CDR3 here is CASSPTQGFTGELFF. The CDR3 nucleotides are TGTGCCAGCAGCCCCACCCAGGGGTTCACCGGGGAGCTGTTTTTT.

This chain connects TRBV10-3 to TRBJ1-1; TRBD1 matches 7 bases. This CDR3 has 15 residues. The V and J ends lost 0 bases and 1 base, in that order; junction bases with no gene match: 2. The germline gives CDR1 ENHRY, CDR2 SYGVKD. CDR3 residues: CAISESRQGNTEAFF. CDR3 coding DNA: TGTGCCATCAGTGAGTCTCGACAGGGGAACACTGAAGCTTTCTTT.